This T cell receptor (beta chain) emerged from a study of blood T cell repertoires in COVID-19 (dated by TCRdb to 2020 to 2022). About the full investigation: Collaborator samples came from the United States, Italy and Spain and covered acute and convalescent phases of COVID-19. The material from the prospective study consisted of cDNA or gDNA derived from T cells, B-cell-depleted T cells, or PBMCs. Sample metadata almost always included a de-identified subject ID, COVID-19 status, age in years and sex. A freely available public database, intended as a resource for researchers studying the immune response to SARS-CoV-2, is where the repertoires were released. HLA class I and class II types, where available, came from metadata supplied by the sample provider rather than from assay-based typing. The samples were drawn from the first 160 participants of the ongoing ImmuneRACE study and from 1,254 subjects provided by 6 global collaborators. Deeply sampled blood TCRbeta repertoires from subjects exposed to, actively infected with, or recovered from COVID-19 were included in the dataset.

A word on this clone: There is no known antigen for this receptor. Base qualities are not at hand, and no much larger clone is one base apart.

The paper as a whole reports these results and caveats: How much clinical and demographic metadata was included differed by source and by participant, and the metadata was provided uncurated.

Collaborating institutions collected whole blood in K2EDTA tubes following their own protocols. Collaborator samples were shipped for TCRbeta analysis as frozen whole blood, isolated PBMCs, or DNA extracted from either sample type. The immunoSEQ Assay, a bias-controlled multiplex PCR, was used to amplify TCRbeta CDR3 regions from genomic DNA. The paper's data handling went like this. The number of nucleated cells in each sample was estimated by amplification of reference gene primers within the assay. To quantify the absolute abundance of each unique TCRbeta CDR3 rearrangement, sequence reads were collapsed and filtered. Productive Simpson clonality was computed per sample as the square root of Simpson's diversity index over productive rearrangements. This immuneACCESS table, as held by TCRdb, lists in-frame sequences with V and J called but not all clones. Of the missing ones, under half trace to an unresolved V gene in checked studies; the others have no known cause. That table gives V, J and clone size, and the DNA gave D and trimming. Here the sample has fewer than 250,000 clones; 88% occur a single time. The top ten constitute around 1.2% of the sample.

The receptor comes from a man younger than 45 with acute or convalescent COVID-19. The sequenced sample consisted of peripheral blood.

The DNA reads TGTGCCTGGATCCCCGGGACTAGCGGGGGGTACCAAGAGACCCAGTACTTC. It codes for CAWIPGTSGGYQETQYF. The rearrangement combines TRBV30 with TRBJ2-5; 15 of the junction bases match TRBD2. CDR1 and CDR2, per the germline V gene (reference sequence), are GTSNPN and SVGIG. Taken from cysteine to phenylalanine, the CDR3 has 17 residues. The only DNA kept is the CDR3, 51 bases in frame from the first base. The germline V and J ends show losses of 4 bases and 0 bases respectively, and no gene match explains 6 bases of the junction.